This paragraph covers one TCR beta chain sequence. This sample stems from a study of T cells in localized non-small cell lung cancer. Clones were read by immunoSEQ multiplex PCR, and TCRdb kept only the in-frame ones, dropping some. Among over 20,000 clones, approximately 85% were seen once, and the ten largest hold 25% to 30%. Trimming removed 5 bases at V and 8 bases at J, with 15 bases between. The CDR3 is 13 residues long. Germline lookup yields CDR1 PRHDT and CDR2 FYEKMQ (reference sequence). The input for sequencing was peripheral blood mononuclear cells, taken before any cancer treatment. The V call is TRBV13, the J call TRBJ1-2; a weak D match, TRBD1 (5 bases). The clonotype comes from a male donor aged 60 or older with stage II lung adenocarcinoma. The CDR3, as DNA: TGTGCCAGCAGCCAAAGCGGGGGAAAGGGCTACACCTTC. This gives the protein CASSQSGGKGYTF.